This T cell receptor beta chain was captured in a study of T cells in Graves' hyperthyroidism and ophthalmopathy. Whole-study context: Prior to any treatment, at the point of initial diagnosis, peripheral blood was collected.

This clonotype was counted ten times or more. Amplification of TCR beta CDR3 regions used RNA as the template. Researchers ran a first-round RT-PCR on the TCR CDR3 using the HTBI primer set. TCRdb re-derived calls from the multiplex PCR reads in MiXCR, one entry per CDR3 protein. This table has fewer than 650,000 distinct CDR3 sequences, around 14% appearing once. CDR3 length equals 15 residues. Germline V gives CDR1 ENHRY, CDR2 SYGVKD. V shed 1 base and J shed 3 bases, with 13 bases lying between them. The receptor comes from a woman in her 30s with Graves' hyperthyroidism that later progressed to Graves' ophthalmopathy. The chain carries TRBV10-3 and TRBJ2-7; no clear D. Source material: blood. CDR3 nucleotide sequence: TGTGCCATCAGTGAGTTGCAGCCGAATAACTACGAGCAGTACTTC. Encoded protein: CAISELQPNNYEQYF.